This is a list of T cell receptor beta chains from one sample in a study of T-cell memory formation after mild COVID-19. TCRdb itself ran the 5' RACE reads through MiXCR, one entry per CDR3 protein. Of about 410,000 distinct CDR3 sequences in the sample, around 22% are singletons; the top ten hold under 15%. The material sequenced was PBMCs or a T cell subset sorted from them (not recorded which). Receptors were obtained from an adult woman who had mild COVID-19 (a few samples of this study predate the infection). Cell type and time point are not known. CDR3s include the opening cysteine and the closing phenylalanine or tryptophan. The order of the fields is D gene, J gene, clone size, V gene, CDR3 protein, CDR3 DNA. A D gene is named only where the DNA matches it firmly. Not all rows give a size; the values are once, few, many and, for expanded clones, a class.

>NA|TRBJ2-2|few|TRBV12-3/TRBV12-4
CASSFLAGNTGELFF
TGTGCCAGCAGTTTCTTGGCAGGGAACACCGGGGAGCTGTTTTTT
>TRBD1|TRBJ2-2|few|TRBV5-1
CASRNSRGQANTGELFF
TGCGCCAGCAGAAATTCTAGGGGACAGGCCAACACCGGGGAGCTGTTTTTT
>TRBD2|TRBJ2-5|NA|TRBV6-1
CASSLKRGLNTLQETQYF
TGTGCCAGCAGTCTTAAGCGGGGGCTCAATACCCTACAAGAGACCCAGTACTTC
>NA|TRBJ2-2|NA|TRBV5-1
CASSLEVVGQVRTGELFF
TGCGCCAGCAGCTTGGAGGTCGTTGGGCAGGTCAGGACCGGGGAGCTGTTTTTT
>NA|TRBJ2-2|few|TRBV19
CASRSQYGTGELFF
TGTGCCAGTAGGTCACAGTACGGCACCGGGGAGCTGTTTTTT
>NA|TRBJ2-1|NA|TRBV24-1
CATRGAFDNEQFF
TGTGCCACCAGAGGGGCTTTTGACAATGAGCAGTTCTTC
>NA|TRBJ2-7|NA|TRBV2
CASRAGPGGIQAYEQYF
TGTGCCAGCAGAGCGGGGCCAGGGGGAATCCAGGCCTACGAGCAGTACTTC
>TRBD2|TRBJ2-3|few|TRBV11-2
CASSKGAGGPTDTQYF
TGTGCCAGCAGCAAGGGAGCGGGGGGGCCCACAGATACGCAGTATTTT
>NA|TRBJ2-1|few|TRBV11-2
CASSLSHSGSTYNEQFF
TGTGCCAGCAGCTTGAGCCATAGTGGGAGCACCTACAATGAGCAGTTCTTC
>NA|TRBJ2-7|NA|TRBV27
CASSLQGGGYEQYF
TGTGCCAGCAGTTTACAGGGAGGGGGCTACGAGCAGTACTTC
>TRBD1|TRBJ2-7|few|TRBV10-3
CAISEGQAAYEQYF
TGTGCCATCAGTGAGGGACAGGCGGCCTACGAGCAGTACTTC
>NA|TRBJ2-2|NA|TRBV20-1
CSATASPNTGELFF
TGCAGTGCTACGGCTAGCCCGAACACCGGGGAGCTGTTTTTT
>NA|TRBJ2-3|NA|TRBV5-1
CASKESTDTQYF
TGCGCCAGCAAGGAGAGCACAGATACGCAGTATTTT
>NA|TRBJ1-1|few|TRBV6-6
CASSYSSHRAGYTEAFF
TGTGCCAGCAGTTACTCGAGTCACAGGGCGGGCTACACTGAAGCTTTCTTT
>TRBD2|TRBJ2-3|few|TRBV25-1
CASSEELAGFSTDTQYF
TGTGCCAGCAGTGAAGAGCTAGCGGGATTCAGCACAGATACGCAGTATTTT
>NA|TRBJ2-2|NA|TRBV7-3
CASSFGFTGELFF
TGTGCCAGCAGCTTTGGCTTCACCGGGGAGCTGTTTTTT
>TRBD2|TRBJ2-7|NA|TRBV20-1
CSASRASGYYEQYF
TGCAGTGCTAGTCGGGCTAGCGGGTACTACGAGCAGTACTTC
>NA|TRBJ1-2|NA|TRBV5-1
CASSFGREEYTF
TGCGCCAGCAGCTTCGGCCGGGAAGAATACACCTTC
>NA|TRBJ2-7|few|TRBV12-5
CASGLTGRVYEQYF
TGTGCTAGTGGTTTGACGGGCCGCGTCTACGAGCAGTACTTC
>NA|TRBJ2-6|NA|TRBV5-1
CASSLGSLSGANVLTF
TGCGCCAGCAGCTTGGGTAGTTTATCTGGGGCCAACGTCCTGACTTTC
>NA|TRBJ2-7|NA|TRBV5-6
CASSLALGRAYEQYF
TGTGCCAGCAGCTTGGCCTTGGGAAGGGCTTACGAGCAGTACTTC
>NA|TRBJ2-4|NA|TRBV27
CASSLTAKNIQYF
TGTGCCAGCAGCTTAACAGCCAAAAACATTCAGTACTTC
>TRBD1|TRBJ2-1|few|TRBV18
CASSPSDRGGHNEQFF
TGTGCCAGCTCACCCTCTGACAGGGGTGGACACAATGAGCAGTTCTTC
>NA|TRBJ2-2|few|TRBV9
CASSVERRGVNTGELFF
TGTGCCAGCAGCGTAGAGCGCAGGGGGGTAAACACCGGGGAGCTGTTTTTT
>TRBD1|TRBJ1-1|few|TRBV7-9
CASSFDRDYVRGTEAFF
TGTGCCAGCAGCTTCGACAGGGACTATGTGCGAGGCACTGAAGCTTTCTTT
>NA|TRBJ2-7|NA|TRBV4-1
CASSQSYYEQYF
TGCGCCAGCAGCCAATCTTATTACGAGCAGTACTTC
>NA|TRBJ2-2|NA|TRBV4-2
CASRGPAVGELFF
TGTGCCAGCAGGGGACCCGCGGTCGGGGAGCTGTTTTTT
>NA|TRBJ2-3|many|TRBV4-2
CASSQSPAGLVADTQYF
TGTGCCAGCAGCCAATCCCCCGCGGGGTTGGTAGCAGATACGCAGTATTTT
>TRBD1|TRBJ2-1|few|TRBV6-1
CASNPGTVSTQFF
TGTGCCAGCAACCCCGGGACAGTTTCGACGCAGTTCTTC
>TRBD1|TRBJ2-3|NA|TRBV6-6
CASNQQGATRKDTQYF
TGTGCCAGCAACCAGCAGGGGGCTACTAGGAAAGATACGCAGTATTTT
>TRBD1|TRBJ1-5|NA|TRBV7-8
CASSLRDRVVRGNQPQHF
TGTGCCAGCAGCCTAAGGGACAGGGTGGTACGGGGCAATCAGCCCCAGCATTTT
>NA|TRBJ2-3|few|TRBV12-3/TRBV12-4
CASGEGETDTQYF
TGTGCCAGTGGTGAAGGAGAAACAGATACGCAGTATTTT
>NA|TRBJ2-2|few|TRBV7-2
CASSPRGLAGIGELFF
TGTGCCAGCAGCCCCCGGGGACTCGCGGGAATCGGGGAGCTGTTTTTT
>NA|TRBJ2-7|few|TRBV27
CASSLRMTGYEQYF
TGTGCCAGCAGTTTACGCATGACGGGCTACGAGCAGTACTTC